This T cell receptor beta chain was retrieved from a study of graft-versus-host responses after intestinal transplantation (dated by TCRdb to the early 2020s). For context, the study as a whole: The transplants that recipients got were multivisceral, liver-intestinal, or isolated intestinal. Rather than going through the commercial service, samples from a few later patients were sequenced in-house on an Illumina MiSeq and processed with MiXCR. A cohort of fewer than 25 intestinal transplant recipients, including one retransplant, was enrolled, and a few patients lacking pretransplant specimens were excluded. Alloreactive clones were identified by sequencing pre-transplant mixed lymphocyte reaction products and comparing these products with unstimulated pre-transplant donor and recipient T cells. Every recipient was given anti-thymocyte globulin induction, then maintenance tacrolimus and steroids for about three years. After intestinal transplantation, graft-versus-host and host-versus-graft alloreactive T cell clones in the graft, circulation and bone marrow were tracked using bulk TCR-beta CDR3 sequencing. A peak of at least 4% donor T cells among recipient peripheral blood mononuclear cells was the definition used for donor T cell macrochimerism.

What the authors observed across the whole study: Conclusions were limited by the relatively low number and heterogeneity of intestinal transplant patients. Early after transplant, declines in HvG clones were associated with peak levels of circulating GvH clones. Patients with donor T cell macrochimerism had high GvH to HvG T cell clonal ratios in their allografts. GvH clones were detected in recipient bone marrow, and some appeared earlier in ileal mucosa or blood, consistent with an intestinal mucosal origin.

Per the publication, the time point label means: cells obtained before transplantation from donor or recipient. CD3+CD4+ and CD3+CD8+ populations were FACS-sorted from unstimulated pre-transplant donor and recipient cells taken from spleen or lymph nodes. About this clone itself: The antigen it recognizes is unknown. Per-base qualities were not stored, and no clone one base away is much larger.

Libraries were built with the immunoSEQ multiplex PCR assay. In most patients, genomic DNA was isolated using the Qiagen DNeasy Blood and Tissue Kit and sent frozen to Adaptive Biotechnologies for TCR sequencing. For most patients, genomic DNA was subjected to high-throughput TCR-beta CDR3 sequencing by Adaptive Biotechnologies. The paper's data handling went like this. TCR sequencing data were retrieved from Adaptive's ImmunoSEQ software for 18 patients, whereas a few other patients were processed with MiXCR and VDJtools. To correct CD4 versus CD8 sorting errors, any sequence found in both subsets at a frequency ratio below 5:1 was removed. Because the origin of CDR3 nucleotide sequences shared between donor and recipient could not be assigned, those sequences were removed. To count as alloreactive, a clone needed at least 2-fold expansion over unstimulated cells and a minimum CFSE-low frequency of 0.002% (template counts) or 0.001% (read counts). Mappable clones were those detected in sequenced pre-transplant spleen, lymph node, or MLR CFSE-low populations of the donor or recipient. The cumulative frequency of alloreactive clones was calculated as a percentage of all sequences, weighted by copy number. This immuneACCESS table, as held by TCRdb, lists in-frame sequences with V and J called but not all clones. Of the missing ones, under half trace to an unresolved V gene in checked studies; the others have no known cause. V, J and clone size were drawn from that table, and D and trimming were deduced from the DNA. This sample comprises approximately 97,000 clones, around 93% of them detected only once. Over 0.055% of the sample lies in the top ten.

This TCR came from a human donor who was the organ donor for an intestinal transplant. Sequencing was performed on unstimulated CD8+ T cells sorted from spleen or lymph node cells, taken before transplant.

The nucleotide sequence reads TGCGCCAGCAGCTTGTCGACAGGGATGAACACTGAAGCTTTCTTT. It translates as CASSLSTGMNTEAFF. The chain was built from TRBV5-1 and TRBJ1-1; 7 bases in the junction line up with TRBD1. Trimming leaves V shorter by 1 base and J shorter by 0 bases, with the junction holding 3 bases beyond the gene matches. The germline V gene provides CDR1 SGHRS and CDR2 YFSETQ. CDR3 length: 15 amino acids, cysteine to phenylalanine. Of all the DNA, just the CDR3 is kept, 45 bases in frame from base 1.